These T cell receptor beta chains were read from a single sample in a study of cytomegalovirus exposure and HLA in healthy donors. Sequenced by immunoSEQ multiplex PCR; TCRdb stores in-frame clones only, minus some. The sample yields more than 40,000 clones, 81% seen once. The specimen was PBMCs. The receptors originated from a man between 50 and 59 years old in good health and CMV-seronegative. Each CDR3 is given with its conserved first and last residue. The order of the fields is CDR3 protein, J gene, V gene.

CDR3: CASSLLPQGTGELFF; J: TRBJ2-2; V: TRBV7-3
CDR3: CASRAGTLHQETQYF; J: TRBJ2-5; V: TRBV19
CDR3: CSVGRGVSGGETQYF; J: TRBJ2-5; V: TRBV29-1
CDR3: CASSVAGQGRSGNTIYF; J: TRBJ1-3; V: TRBV9
CDR3: CAIRGASSTSSYNEQFF; J: TRBJ2-1; V: TRBV10-3
CDR3: CASMGGGGEGTEAFF; J: TRBJ1-1; V: TRBV5-1
CDR3: CASSWDSSSYEQYF; J: TRBJ2-7; V: TRBV7-9
CDR3: CASSEGLTEAFF; J: TRBJ1-1; V: TRBV6-6
CDR3: CASSPEAGRYNEQFF; J: TRBJ2-1; V: TRBV5-6
CDR3: CASSLYRGWYGYTF; J: TRBJ1-2; V: TRBV27
CDR3: CSVEIPSSYEQYF; J: NA; V: TRBV29-1
CDR3: CASGGKLADPSNEQFF; J: TRBJ2-1; V: TRBV9
CDR3: CASSYCGGGPEDYGYTF; J: TRBJ1-2; V: TRBV6-7
CDR3: CASSDRDRRETQYF; J: TRBJ2-5; V: TRBV6-5
CDR3: CASSSDRGNQPQHF; J: TRBJ1-5; V: TRBV7-2
CDR3: CASSQDRGGGYNEQFF; J: TRBJ2-1; V: TRBV4-3
CDR3: CASSVGVGVGETQYF; J: TRBJ2-5; V: TRBV9
CDR3: CASSQDIQEYNEQFF; J: TRBJ2-1; V: TRBV4-1
CDR3: CASSLKPSGELFF; J: TRBJ2-2; V: TRBV7-9
CDR3: CASSVGLEGTGEQYF; J: NA; V: TRBV9
CDR3: CASSLTRRVGEKLFF; J: TRBJ1-4; V: TRBV7-2
CDR3: CSSSLSRDYEQYF; J: TRBJ2-7; V: TRBV7-9
CDR3: CASSALKGGPVTGELFF; J: TRBJ2-2; V: TRBV7-3
CDR3: CASSVGHEFNQPQHF; J: TRBJ1-5; V: TRBV9
CDR3: CASSQDPGLGSPLHF; J: TRBJ1-6; V: TRBV4-1
CDR3: CASSVGRGYEQFF; J: TRBJ2-1; V: TRBV7-2
CDR3: CAISESLIATGRYEQYF; J: TRBJ2-7; V: TRBV10-3
CDR3: CASSQGTGVGQPQHF; J: TRBJ1-5; V: TRBV4-1
CDR3: CASRPGGGKLFF; J: TRBJ1-4; V: TRBV2
CDR3: CASSETAGAGELFF; J: TRBJ2-2; V: TRBV6-1
CDR3: CASRGRVYEQYF; J: TRBJ2-7; V: TRBV28
CDR3: CASSPPSGINIQYF; J: TRBJ2-4; V: TRBV9
CDR3: CASSLNTGGTGELFF; J: TRBJ2-2; V: TRBV5-4
CDR3: CASSPHLAGVNNEQFF; J: TRBJ2-1; V: TRBV18
CDR3: CASSVMYPGGELFF; J: TRBJ2-2; V: TRBV9
CDR3: CASSQDRGSYEAFF; J: TRBJ1-1; V: TRBV4-3
CDR3: CASSLEVSAEQYF; J: TRBJ2-7; V: TRBV11-2
CDR3: CASSESGQGPLLGNEQYF; J: TRBJ2-7; V: TRBV25-1
CDR3: CASSSSPGFGNQPQHF; J: TRBJ1-5; V: TRBV6-5
CDR3: CASSLLYLGTDSDNSPLHF; J: TRBJ1-6; V: TRBV7-2
CDR3: CASSAQMSSSSTDTQYF; J: TRBJ2-3; V: TRBV9
CDR3: CASSPLAGGDYEQYF; J: TRBJ2-7; V: TRBV6-5
CDR3: CASSVGMDTETQYF; J: TRBJ2-5; V: TRBV9
CDR3: CASTPAGEQFF; J: TRBJ2-1; V: TRBV2
CDR3: CASSADRGGSEAFF; J: TRBJ1-1; V: TRBV2
CDR3: CASSSSSRLYEQYF; J: TRBJ2-7; V: TRBV5-1
CDR3: CASSQDWGDTDTQYF; J: TRBJ2-3; V: TRBV4-3
CDR3: CSVEGQQNTEAFF; J: TRBJ1-1; V: TRBV29-1
CDR3: CARSLGPQGSYEQYF; J: NA; V: TRBV5-3
CDR3: CASSLSGDSPLHF; J: TRBJ1-6; V: TRBV11-3
CDR3: CASSGFGTAQETQYF; J: TRBJ2-5; V: TRBV9
CDR3: CASSFAGNTPEQYF; J: TRBJ2-7; V: TRBV27
CDR3: CSSSRISGRGKVSYEQYF; J: TRBJ2-7; V: TRBV7-9
CDR3: CASSGGGTVPLYEQYF; J: TRBJ2-7; V: TRBV2
CDR3: CASSLASGGAGQETQYF; J: TRBJ2-5; V: TRBV7-6
CDR3: CASSWATVYEQYF; J: TRBJ2-7; V: TRBV5-6
CDR3: CASSQGLADPYEQYF; J: TRBJ2-7; V: TRBV5-1
CDR3: CASVDYYEQYF; J: TRBJ2-7; V: TRBV2
CDR3: CASSLAGGHQETQYF; J: TRBJ2-5; V: TRBV7-3
CDR3: CASSQTSADNEQFF; J: TRBJ2-1; V: TRBV18